This T cell receptor (beta chain) was found in a study of blood T cell repertoires in COVID-19. Overall study: Italy, Spain and the United States were the sources of the convalescent and acute COVID-19 samples. Sources were T cells, B-cell-depleted T cells, or PBMCs; the material itself was cDNA or gDNA.

The V gene's germline CDR1 is SGHAT and CDR2 FQNNGV. The CDR3 contains 14 residues. V trimming: 5 bases; J trimming: 4 bases; junction bases outside the gene matches: 7. This clone was recorded only once. Authors' analysis steps: Amplification with reference gene primers provided the estimates of nucleated cell counts. The assay was immunoSEQ multiplex PCR, and TCRdb's table has in-frame clones only and misses some. D and trimming come from the DNA, and the V and J calls and clone size come from that table. Seen here are some 170,000 clones, around 76% observed once, and the top ten hold about 9%. Source material: peripheral blood. This receptor was taken from a woman aged 45-65 years with active or convalescent COVID-19. The chain has TRBV11-2 and TRBJ2-7, with 8 nucleotides matching TRBD1. The CDR3 protein is CASSVDREAYEQYF. CDR3 nucleotides: TGTGCCAGCAGCGTGGACAGGGAAGCTTACGAGCAGTACTTC.